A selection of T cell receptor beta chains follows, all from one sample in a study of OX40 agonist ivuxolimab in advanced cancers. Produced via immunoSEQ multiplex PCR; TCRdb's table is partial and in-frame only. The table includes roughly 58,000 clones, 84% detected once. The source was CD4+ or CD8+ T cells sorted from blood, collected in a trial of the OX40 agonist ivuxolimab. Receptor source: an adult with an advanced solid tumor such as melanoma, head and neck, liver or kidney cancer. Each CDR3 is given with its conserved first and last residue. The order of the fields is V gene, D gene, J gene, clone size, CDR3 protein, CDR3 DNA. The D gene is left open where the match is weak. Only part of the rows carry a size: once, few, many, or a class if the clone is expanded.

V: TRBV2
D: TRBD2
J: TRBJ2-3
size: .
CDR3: CASSPSAGVVRNTQYF
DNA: TGTGCCAGCAGTCCCTCGGCGGGAGTGGTTAGAAATACGCAGTATTTT

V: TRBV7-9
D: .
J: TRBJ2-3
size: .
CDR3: CASASQQGTDTQYF
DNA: TGTGCCAGCGCGAGTCAGCAGGGGACAGATACGCAGTATTTT

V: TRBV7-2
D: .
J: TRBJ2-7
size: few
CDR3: CASSPMGEQYF
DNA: TGTGCCAGCAGCCCCATGGGGGAGCAGTACTTC

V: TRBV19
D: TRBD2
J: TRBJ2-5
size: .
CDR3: CASSKGLAGALPETQYF
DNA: TGTGCCAGTAGTAAGGGACTAGCGGGGGCTCTACCAGAGACCCAGTACTTC

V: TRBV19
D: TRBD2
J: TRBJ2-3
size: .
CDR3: CASSARTSGGITDTQYF
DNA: TGTGCCAGTAGTGCCCGGACTAGCGGGGGAATCACAGATACGCAGTATTTT

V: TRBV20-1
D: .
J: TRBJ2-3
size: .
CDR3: CSAWVAVTQYF
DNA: TGCAGTGCTTGGGTAGCAGTGACGCAGTATTTT

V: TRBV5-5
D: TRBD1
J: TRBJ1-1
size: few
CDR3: CASSLTGTGSFSEAFF
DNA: TGTGCCAGCAGCCTAACCGGGACAGGGTCCTTTTCCGAAGCTTTCTTT

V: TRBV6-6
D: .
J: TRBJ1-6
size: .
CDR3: CASSRQDQSPLHF
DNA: TGTGCCAGCAGCCGACAGGATCAATCACCCCTCCACTTT

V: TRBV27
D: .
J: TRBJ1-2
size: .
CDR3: CASSRLLDGNGYGYTF
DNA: TGTGCCAGCAGCCGCCTGCTAGACGGGAACGGCTATGGCTACACCTTC

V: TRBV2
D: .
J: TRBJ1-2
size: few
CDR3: CASRMWDGDGYTF
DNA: TGTGCCAGCAGGATGTGGGACGGTGATGGCTACACCTTC

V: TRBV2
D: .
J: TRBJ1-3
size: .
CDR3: CATSAIDPSGNTIYF
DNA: TGTGCCACCTCGGCCATTGACCCCTCTGGAAACACCATATATTTT

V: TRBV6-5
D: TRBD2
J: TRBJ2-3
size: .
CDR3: CASSLAGDTDTQYF
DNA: TGTGCCAGCAGCCTAGCGGGGGACACAGATACGCAGTATTTT

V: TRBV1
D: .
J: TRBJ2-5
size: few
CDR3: CTSRKETQYF
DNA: TGCACCAGCAGAAAAGAGACCCAGTACTTC

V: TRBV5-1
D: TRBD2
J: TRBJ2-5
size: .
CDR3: CASSLGTSGGFQETQYF
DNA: TGCGCCAGCAGCTTGGGGACTAGCGGGGGGTTCCAAGAGACCCAGTACTTC

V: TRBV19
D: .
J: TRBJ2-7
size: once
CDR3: CASSILPGSATYEQYF
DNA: TGTGCCAGTAGTATACTTCCGGGCAGCGCTACTTACGAGCAGTACTTC

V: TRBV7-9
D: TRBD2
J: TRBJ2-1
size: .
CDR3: CASSYPSGLYNEQFF
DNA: TGTGCCAGCAGCTACCCTAGCGGGCTCTACAATGAGCAGTTCTTC

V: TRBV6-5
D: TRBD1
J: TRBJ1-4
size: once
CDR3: CASRQGAWDEKLFF
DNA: TGTGCCAGCAGGCAGGGGGCGTGGGATGAAAAACTGTTTTTT

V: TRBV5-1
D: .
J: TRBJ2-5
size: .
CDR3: CASSRSRQETQYF
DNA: TGCGCCAGCAGCCGGTCTCGCCAAGAGACCCAGTACTTC

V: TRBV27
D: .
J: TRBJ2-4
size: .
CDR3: CASSSSGTENIQYF
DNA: TGTGCCAGCAGTTCTTCCGGGACTGAAAACATTCAGTACTTC

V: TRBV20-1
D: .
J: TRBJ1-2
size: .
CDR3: CSAGTDYGYTF
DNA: TGCAGCGCCGGGACGGACTATGGCTACACCTTC

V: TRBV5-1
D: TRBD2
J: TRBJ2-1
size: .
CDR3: CASSVLAGVDNEQFF
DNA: TGCGCCAGCAGCGTCCTAGCGGGGGTAGACAATGAGCAGTTCTTC

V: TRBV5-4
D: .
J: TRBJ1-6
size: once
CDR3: CASRGGGDSPLHF
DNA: TGTGCCAGCAGGGGTGGGGGGGATTCACCCCTCCACTTT

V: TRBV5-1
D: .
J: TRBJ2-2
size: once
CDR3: CASSPFRGTNTGELFF
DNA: TGCGCCAGCAGCCCATTCAGGGGAACGAACACCGGGGAGCTGTTTTTT

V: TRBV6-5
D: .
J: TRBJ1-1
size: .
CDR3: CASSYSSRTGNTEAFF
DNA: TGTGCCAGCAGTTACTCTAGCCGTACGGGAAACACTGAAGCTTTCTTT

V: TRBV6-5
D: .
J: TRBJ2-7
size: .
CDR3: CASSLGDTTYEQYF
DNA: TGTGCCAGCAGCCTCGGGGACACAACCTACGAGCAGTACTTC

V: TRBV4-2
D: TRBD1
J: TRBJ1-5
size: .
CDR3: CASGPQGQNQPQHF
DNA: TGTGCCAGCGGCCCTCAGGGACAGAATCAGCCCCAGCATTTT

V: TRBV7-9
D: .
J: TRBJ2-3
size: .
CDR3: CASSLQAAAADTQYF
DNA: TGTGCCAGCAGCTTACAAGCGGCAGCGGCGGATACGCAGTATTTT

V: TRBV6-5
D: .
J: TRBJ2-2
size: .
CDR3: CASRKDSLKLFF
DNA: TGTGCCAGCAGAAAGGACAGCCTGAAGCTGTTTTTT

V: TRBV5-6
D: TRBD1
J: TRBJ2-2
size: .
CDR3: CASRIRDRGYAGELFF
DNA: TGTGCCAGCAGAATCCGGGACAGGGGGTACGCCGGGGAGCTGTTTTTT

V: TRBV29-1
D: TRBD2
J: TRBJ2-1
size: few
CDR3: CSVEEAGGWNEQFF
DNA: TGCAGCGTTGAAGAGGCGGGAGGTTGGAATGAGCAGTTCTTC

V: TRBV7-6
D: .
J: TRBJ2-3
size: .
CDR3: CASSFRDFSDTQYF
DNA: TGTGCCAGCAGCTTTCGGGACTTCTCAGATACGCAGTATTTT

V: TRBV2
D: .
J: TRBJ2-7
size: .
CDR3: CALSEDLGSEQYF
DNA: TGTGCCTTGTCTGAGGATCTGGGAAGCGAGCAGTACTTC

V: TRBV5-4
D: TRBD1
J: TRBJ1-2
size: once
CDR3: CASSLEGQGSGYTF
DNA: TGTGCCAGCAGCTTGGAGGGACAGGGGTCTGGCTACACCTTC

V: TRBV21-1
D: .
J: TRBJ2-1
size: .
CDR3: CASSKAWGQGWTSGADNEQFF
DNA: TGTGCCAGCAGCAAAGCGTGGGGACAGGGCTGGACTAGCGGGGCGGACAATGAGCAGTTCTTC

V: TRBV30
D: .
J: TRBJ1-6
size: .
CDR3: CAWSSAGYSYNSPLHF
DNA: TGTGCCTGGAGTTCGGCAGGTTACTCCTATAATTCACCCCTCCACTTT

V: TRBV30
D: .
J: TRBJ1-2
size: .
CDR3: CAWQQGNYGYTF
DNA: TGTGCCTGGCAACAGGGAAACTATGGCTACACCTTC

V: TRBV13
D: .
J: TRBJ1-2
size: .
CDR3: CASSFGLTGTYGYTF
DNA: TGTGCCAGCAGCTTCGGACTAACAGGAACCTATGGCTACACCTTC

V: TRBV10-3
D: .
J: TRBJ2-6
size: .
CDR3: CAISDTASPSGANVLTF
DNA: TGTGCCATCAGTGACACAGCTTCTCCCTCTGGGGCCAACGTCCTGACTTTC

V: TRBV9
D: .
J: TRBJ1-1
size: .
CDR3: CASSDYRALNTEAFF
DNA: TGTGCCAGCAGCGATTACAGGGCTTTGAACACTGAAGCTTTCTTT

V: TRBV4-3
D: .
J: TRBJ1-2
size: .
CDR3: CASSQDAPIEGVSGYTF
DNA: TGCGCCAGCAGCCAAGATGCCCCCATTGAGGGTGTTAGTGGCTACACCTTC

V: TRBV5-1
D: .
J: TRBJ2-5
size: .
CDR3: CASSLGTEETQYF
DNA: TGCGCCAGCAGCTTGGGAACGGAAGAGACCCAGTACTTC

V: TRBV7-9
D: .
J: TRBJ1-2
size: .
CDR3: CASSQQRTADGYTF
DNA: TGTGCCAGCAGCCAACAGAGGACAGCTGACGGCTACACCTTC

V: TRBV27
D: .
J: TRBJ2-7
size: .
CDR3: CASSLSVGGRPYEQYF
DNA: TGTGCCAGCAGTTTATCGGTCGGGGGCCGACCCTACGAGCAGTACTTC

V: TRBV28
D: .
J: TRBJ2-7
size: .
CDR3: CASTTGGPIHEQYF
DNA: TGTGCCAGCACTACAGGCGGGCCGATTCACGAGCAGTACTTC

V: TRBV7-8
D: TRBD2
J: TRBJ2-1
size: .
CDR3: CASSPLGLAGNNEQFF
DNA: TGTGCCAGCAGCCCGCTTGGACTAGCGGGGAACAATGAGCAGTTCTTC

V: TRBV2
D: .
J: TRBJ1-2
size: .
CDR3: CASRAEGGKDYTF
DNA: TGTGCCAGCAGGGCAGAGGGAGGGAAGGACTACACCTTC

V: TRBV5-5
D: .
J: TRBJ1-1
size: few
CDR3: CASSLAETGRGTEAFF
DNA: TGTGCCAGCAGCTTGGCCGAAACAGGGAGAGGCACTGAAGCTTTCTTT

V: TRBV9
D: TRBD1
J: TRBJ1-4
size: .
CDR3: CASSRDSQATNEKLFF
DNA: TGTGCCAGCAGCAGGGACAGCCAGGCAACTAATGAAAAACTGTTTTTT

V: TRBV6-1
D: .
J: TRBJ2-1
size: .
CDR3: CATKTEFSYNEQFF
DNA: TGTGCCACCAAGACAGAGTTCTCATACAATGAGCAGTTCTTC

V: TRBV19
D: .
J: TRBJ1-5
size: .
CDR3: CASSRDTQGGNQPQHF
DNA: TGTGCCAGTAGCCGGGACACTCAAGGGGGGAATCAGCCCCAGCATTTT